This is a list of T cell receptor beta chains from one sample in a study of cytotoxic CD8 clonotypes in ibrutinib-treated CLL. Data came from immunoSEQ multiplex PCR; TCRdb stores just in-frame clones and leaves some out. The profile shows 200,000 to 250,000 clones, less than 75% of them singletons. The material was PBMCs, obtained after 24 months of ibrutinib treatment. The receptors derive from a human donor with chronic lymphocytic leukemia. Both conserved end residues are part of each CDR3. The D gene is left open where the match is weak.

d_gene,v_gene,CDR3aa
NA,TRBV9,CASSVDGGRGEAFF
NA,TRBV19,CASSTGDFDVHEQYF
TRBD2,TRBV29-1,CSVVGGVANTGELFF
TRBD2,TRBV6-6,CASRRIAGAYEQYF
TRBD2,TRBV7-9,CASSPGGLAGYNEQFF
NA,TRBV9,CASSVELRGTDTQYF
TRBD2,TRBV9,CASSYLAGGPGNEQFF
NA,TRBV9,CASSVESADTDTQYF
NA,TRBV9,CASGDVWNTEAFF
TRBD1,TRBV19,CASSNPGGLEQYF
NA,TRBV6-5,CASSRTVSGNTIYF
NA,TRBV5-1,CASSSQAYEQYF
NA,TRBV29-1,CSVVGVYEQYF
NA,TRBV30,CAWRRGPYHNTEAFF
NA,TRBV5-6,CASSLGVNSYEQYF
NA,TRBV30,CAWDGRVDGYTF
TRBD1,TRBV18,CASSPRQGEYGYTF
TRBD1,TRBV19,CASSPKGTGTYEQYF
NA,TRBV7-9,CASRDGKGAEAFF
TRBD1,TRBV28,CASSLASLQGASRKLFF
NA,TRBV7-3,CASSSRDSPRETQYF
NA,TRBV6-6,CASSYETFNFYTIYF
TRBD1,TRBV18,CASSLSDRAGDTQYF
NA,TRBV10-3,CAISTDRDTPWQYF
NA,TRBV5-1,CASSLEGETYNEQFF
NA,TRBV4-1,CASSQTRAGEHEQYF
NA,TRBV28,CASSLAPIYYGYTF
TRBD1,TRBV2,CASSVRGQVTQGYTF
NA,TRBV5-1,CASSLDRVPETQYF
NA,TRBV7-2,CASGEYEQYF
TRBD1,TRBV6-5,CASSSQGQANEKLFF
TRBD1,TRBV25-1,CASRMIGGENEQYF
NA,TRBV29-1,CSVKYGNADTQYF
NA,TRBV28,CASSLSGMAFF
TRBD1,TRBV30,CAWRTTLGRGKAEQYF
NA,TRBV29-1,CSVEPYGADTQYF
TRBD2,TRBV28,CASSTARASGFYEQYF
NA,TRBV7-8,CASSPKWWDEKLFF